The clone carrying this T cell receptor beta chain was detected only once. The antigen remains unidentified. The data are from a study of hypomethylating agent response in myelodysplastic syndrome. Study overall: The myelodysplastic syndrome patients comprised about 10 men and a couple of women. Whole-study findings and limits: Shared GLIPH2 clusters possibly recognizing novel MDS antigens remain unconfirmed.

At survey resolution, 400 ng of DNA per sample was split into two 200 ng replicates. Sequenced by immunoSEQ multiplex PCR; TCRdb stores in-frame clones only, minus some. The data show around 2,100 clones, with roughly four fifths seen just once and around 29% held by the top ten. CDR3 length: 15 residues. Germline CDR1 SGHVS, CDR2 FNYEAQ. Losses at the gene ends were 2 bases for V and 4 bases for J; bases not matched to a gene: 6. The TCR originated in a human donor with myelodysplastic syndrome. The gene calls are TRBV7-6 and TRBJ2-7; 9 bases agree with TRBD1. This specimen consisted of bone marrow, obtained before or after starting hypomethylating agent treatment for myelodysplastic syndrome (not recorded which). In DNA form, the CDR3 reads TGTGCCAGCAGCTTAACAGGGGGCGATTTTTACGAGCAGTACTTC. Translation gives CASSLTGGDFYEQYF.